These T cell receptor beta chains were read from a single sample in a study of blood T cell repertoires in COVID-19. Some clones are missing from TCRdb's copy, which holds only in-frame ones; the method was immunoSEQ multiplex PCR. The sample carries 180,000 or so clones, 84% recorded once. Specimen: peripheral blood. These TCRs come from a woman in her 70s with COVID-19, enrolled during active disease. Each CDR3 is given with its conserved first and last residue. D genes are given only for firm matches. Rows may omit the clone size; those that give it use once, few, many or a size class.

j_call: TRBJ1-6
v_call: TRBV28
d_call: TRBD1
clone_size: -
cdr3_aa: CASSFTGQGNSPLHF
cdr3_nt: TGTGCCAGCAGTTTTACGGGACAGGGGAATTCACCCCTCCACTTT

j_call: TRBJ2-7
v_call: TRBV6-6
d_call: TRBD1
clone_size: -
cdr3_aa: CASRIRDSEQYF
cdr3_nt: TGTGCCAGCAGGATAAGGGACAGCGAGCAGTACTTC

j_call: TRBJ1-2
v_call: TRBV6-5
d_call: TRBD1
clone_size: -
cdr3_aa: CASRLGTALYGYTF
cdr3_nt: TGTGCCAGCAGATTAGGGACAGCATTATATGGCTACACCTTC

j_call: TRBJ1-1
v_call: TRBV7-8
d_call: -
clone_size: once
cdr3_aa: CASSLAARNTEAFF
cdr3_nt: TGTGCCAGCAGCTTAGCGGCTAGGAACACTGAAGCTTTCTTT

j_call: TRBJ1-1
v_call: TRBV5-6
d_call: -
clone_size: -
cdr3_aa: CASSFPLTATEAFF
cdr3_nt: TGTGCCAGCAGCTTCCCTCTGACAGCCACTGAAGCTTTCTTT

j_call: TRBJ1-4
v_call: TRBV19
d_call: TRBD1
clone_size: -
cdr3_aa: CASSIIGQGLEKLFF
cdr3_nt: TGTGCCAGTAGTATTATTGGACAGGGGCTTGAAAAACTGTTTTTT

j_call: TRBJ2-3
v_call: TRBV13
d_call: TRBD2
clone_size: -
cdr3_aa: CASSIFSGGTDTQYF
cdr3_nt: TGTGCCAGCAGCATTTTTAGCGGGGGCACAGATACGCAGTATTTT

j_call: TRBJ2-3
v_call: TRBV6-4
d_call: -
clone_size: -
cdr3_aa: CASSARTVPSTDTQYF
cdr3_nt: TGTGCCAGCAGTGCCAGGACTGTACCTAGCACAGATACGCAGTATTTT

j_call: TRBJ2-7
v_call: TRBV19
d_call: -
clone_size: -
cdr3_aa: CASSKLTGGSYEQYF
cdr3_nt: TGTGCCAGTAGTAAGCTCACCGGCGGCTCCTACGAGCAGTACTTC

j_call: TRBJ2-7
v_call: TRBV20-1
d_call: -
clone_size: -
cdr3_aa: CSASGGDLPSYEQYF
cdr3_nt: TGCAGTGCTAGTGGAGGGGACTTACCCTCCTACGAGCAGTACTTC

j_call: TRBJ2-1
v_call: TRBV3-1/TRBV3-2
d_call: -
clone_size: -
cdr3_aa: CASSPLSLRGGSGEQFF
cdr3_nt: TGTGCCAGCAGCCCGCTTAGCTTGAGGGGGGGTTCGGGTGAGCAGTTCTTC

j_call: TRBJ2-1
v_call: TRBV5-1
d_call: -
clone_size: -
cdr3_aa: CACRGGSEQFF
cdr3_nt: TGCGCCTGCAGAGGGGGAAGTGAGCAGTTCTTC

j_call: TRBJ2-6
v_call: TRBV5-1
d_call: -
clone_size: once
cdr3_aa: CASSQAGRARESGANVLTF
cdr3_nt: TGCGCCAGCAGCCAAGCAGGACGTGCTAGGGAGTCTGGGGCCAACGTCCTGACTTTC

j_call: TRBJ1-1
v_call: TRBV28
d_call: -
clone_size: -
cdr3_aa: CASSPLGRGTEAFF
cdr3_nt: TGTGCCAGCAGTCCCCTCGGCAGGGGCACTGAAGCTTTCTTT

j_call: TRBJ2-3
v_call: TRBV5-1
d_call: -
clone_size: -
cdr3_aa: CASSLIGAADTQYF
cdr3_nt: TGCGCCAGCAGCTTGATAGGGGCGGCAGATACGCAGTATTTT

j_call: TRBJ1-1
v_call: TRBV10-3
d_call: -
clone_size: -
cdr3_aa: CAISEPAGKTEAFF
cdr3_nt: TGTGCCATCAGTGAGCCGGCAGGGAAGACTGAAGCTTTCTTT

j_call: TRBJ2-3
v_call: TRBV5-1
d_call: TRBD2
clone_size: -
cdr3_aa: CASSVSGDGTDTQYF
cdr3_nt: TGCGCCAGCAGCGTCAGCGGGGACGGGACAGATACGCAGTATTTT

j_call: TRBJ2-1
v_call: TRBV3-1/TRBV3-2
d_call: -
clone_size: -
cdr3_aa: CASSSQPRGRDNEQFF
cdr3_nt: TGTGCCAGCAGCTCTCAGCCGAGGGGGAGGGACAATGAGCAGTTCTTC

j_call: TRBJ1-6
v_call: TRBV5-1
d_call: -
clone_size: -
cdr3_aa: CASSLAGSYNSPLHF
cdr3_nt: TGCGCCAGCAGCTTGGCAGGATCCTATAATTCACCCCTCCACTTT

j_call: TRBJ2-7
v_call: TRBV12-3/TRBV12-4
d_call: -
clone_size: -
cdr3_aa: CASSFLREAQYF
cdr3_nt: TGTGCCAGCAGTTTTCTGAGAGAAGCGCAGTACTTC

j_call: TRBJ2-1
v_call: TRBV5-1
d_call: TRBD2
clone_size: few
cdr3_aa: CASSPSLAGSGNEQFF
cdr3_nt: TGCGCCAGCAGCCCCTCTTTAGCGGGGTCGGGGAATGAGCAGTTCTTC

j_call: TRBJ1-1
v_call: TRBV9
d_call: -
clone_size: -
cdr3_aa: CASSVVGGQWNTEAFF
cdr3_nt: TGTGCCAGCAGCGTAGTTGGTGGACAGTGGAACACTGAAGCTTTCTTT

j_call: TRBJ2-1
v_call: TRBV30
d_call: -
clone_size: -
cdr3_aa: CAWSVLQGGLGDEQFF
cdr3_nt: TGTGCCTGGAGTGTACTCCAGGGGGGTTTGGGGGATGAGCAGTTCTTC

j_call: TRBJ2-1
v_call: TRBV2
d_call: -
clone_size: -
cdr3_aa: CASSEVRNEQFF
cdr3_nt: TGTGCCAGCAGTGAAGTTCGGAATGAGCAGTTCTTC

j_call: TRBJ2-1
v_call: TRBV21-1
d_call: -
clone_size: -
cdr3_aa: CASTTPRQGDEQFF
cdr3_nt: TGTGCCAGCACAACACCCCGACAGGGGGATGAGCAGTTCTTC

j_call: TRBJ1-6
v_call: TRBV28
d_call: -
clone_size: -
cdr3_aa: CASSQARFPQALHF
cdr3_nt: TGTGCCAGCAGCCAAGCCAGATTCCCTCAGGCCCTCCACTTT

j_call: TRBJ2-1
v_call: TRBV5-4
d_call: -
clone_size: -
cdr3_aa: CASTYTGRGEYNEQFF
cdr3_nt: TGTGCCAGCACCTACACGGGCAGGGGGGAATACAATGAGCAGTTCTTC

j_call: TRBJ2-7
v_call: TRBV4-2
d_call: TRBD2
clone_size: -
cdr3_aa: CASSPQGSRTSGPDEQYF
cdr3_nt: TGTGCCAGCAGCCCGCAAGGATCCCGGACTAGCGGGCCAGACGAGCAGTACTTC

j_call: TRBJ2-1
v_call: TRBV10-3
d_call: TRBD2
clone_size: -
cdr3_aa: CAISELAGGPHEQFF
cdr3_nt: TGTGCCATCAGTGAGCTAGCGGGGGGGCCACATGAGCAGTTCTTC

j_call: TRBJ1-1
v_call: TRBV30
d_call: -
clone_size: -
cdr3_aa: CAWSGSAAEAFF
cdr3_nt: TGTGCCTGGAGTGGGAGTGCGGCTGAAGCTTTCTTT

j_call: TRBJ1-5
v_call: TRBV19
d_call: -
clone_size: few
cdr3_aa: CASSLRLGPQHF
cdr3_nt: TGTGCCAGTAGTCTGCGGCTAGGGCCCCAGCATTTT

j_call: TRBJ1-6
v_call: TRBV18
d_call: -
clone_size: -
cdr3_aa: CASSPNKDNSPLHF
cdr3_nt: TGTGCCAGCTCACCTAACAAAGATAATTCACCCCTCCACTTT

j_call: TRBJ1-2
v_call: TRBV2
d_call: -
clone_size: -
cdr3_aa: CAGHFPGGAGYTF
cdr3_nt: TGTGCCGGACATTTTCCCGGGGGGGCTGGCTACACCTTC

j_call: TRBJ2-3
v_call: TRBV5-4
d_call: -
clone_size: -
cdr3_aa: CASSQADTQYF
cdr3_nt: TGTGCCAGCAGCCAGGCAGATACGCAGTATTTT

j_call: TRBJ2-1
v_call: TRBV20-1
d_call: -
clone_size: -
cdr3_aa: CSARNREKQFF
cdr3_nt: TGCAGTGCTAGGAACAGGGAAAAGCAGTTCTTC

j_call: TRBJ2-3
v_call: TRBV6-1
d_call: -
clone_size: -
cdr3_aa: CASSEYRSLITQYF
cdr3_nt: TGTGCCAGCAGTGAATATAGGAGTCTGATTACGCAGTATTTT

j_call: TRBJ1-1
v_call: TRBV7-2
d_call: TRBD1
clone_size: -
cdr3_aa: CASSAHTGVVTEAFF
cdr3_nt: TGTGCCAGCAGCGCACATACAGGGGTAGTCACTGAAGCTTTCTTT

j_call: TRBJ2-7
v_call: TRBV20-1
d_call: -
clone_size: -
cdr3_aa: CSAMDSNEQYF
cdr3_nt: TGCAGTGCCATGGACAGTAACGAGCAGTACTTC

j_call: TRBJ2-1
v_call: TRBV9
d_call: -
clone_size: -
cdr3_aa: CASSAEITANEQFF
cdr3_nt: TGTGCCAGCAGCGCCGAAATAACTGCCAATGAGCAGTTCTTC

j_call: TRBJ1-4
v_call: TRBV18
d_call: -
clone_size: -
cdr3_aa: CATTSNVNNEKLFF
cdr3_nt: TGTGCCACCACCTCTAATGTTAATAATGAAAAACTGTTTTTT

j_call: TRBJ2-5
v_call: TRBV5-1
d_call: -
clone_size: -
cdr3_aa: CASSADRETQYF
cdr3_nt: TGCGCCAGCAGCGCCGACAGGGAGACCCAGTACTTC

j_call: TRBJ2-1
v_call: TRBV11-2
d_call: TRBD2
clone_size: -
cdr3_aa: CASSLVSLWAGAPHEQFF
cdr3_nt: TGTGCCAGCAGCTTAGTCTCCTTGTGGGCGGGAGCCCCCCATGAGCAGTTCTTC

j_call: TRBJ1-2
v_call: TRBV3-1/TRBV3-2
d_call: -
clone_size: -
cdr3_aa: CASSLRLEGGYTF
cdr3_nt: TGTGCCAGCAGCCTTCGTCTAGAGGGTGGCTACACCTTC

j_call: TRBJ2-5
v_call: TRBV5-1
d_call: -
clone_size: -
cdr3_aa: CASSLPSPEGVETQYF
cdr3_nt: TGCGCCAGCAGCTTACCGTCTCCGGAGGGAGTAGAGACCCAGTACTTC

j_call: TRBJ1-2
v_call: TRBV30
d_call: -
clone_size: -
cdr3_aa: CAWSGSQNYGYTF
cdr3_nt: TGTGCCTGGAGTGGCTCCCAGAACTATGGCTACACCTTC

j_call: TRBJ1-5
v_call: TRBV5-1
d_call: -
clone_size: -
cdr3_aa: CASSLEGVNQPQHF
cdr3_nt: TGCGCCAGCAGCTTGGAGGGGGTCAATCAGCCCCAGCATTTT

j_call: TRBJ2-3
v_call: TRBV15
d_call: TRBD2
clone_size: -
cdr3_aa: CATSSGARTDTQYF
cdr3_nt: TGTGCCACGTCTAGCGGGGCCCGCACAGATACGCAGTATTTT

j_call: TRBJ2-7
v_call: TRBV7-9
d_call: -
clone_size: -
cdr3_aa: CASSLDGFYEQYF
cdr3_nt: TGTGCCAGCAGCTTAGACGGTTTTTACGAGCAGTACTTC

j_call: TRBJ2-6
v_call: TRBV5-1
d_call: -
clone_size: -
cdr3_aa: CASQPVTGANVLTF
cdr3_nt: TGCGCCAGCCAACCGGTGACTGGGGCCAACGTCCTGACTTTC

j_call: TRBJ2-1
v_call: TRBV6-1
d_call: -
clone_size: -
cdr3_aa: CASSVFRGLDSYNEQFF
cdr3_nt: TGTGCCAGCAGTGTATTTCGGGGGTTGGACTCCTACAATGAGCAGTTCTTC

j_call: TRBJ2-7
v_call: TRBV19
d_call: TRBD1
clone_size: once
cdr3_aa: CASSPWAGTGLYEQYF
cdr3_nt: TGTGCCAGTAGTCCCTGGGCCGGGACAGGGCTTTACGAGCAGTACTTC

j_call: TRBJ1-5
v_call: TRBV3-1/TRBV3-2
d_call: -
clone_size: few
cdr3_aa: CASSLSGAQPQHF
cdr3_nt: TGTGCCAGCAGCCTCAGTGGGGCGCAGCCCCAGCATTTT

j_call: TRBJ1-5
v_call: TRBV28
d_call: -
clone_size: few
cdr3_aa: CASSPGTPRGQPQHF
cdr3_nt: TGTGCCAGCAGTCCAGGGACCCCCAGGGGACAGCCCCAGCATTTT

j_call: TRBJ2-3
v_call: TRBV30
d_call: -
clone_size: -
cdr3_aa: CAWSPRSRTDTQYF
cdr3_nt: TGTGCCTGGAGTCCCAGGTCCCGCACAGATACGCAGTATTTT

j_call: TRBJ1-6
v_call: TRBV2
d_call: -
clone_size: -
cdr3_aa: CASRVDGGSYNSPLHF
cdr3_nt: TGTGCCAGCAGGGTTGACGGAGGCTCCTATAATTCACCCCTCCACTTT

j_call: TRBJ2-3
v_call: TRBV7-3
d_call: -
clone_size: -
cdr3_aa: CASSSQGFNTDTQYF
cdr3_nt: TGTGCCAGCAGCTCGCAGGGGTTTAACACAGATACGCAGTATTTT

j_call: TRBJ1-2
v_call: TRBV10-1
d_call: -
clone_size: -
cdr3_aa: CASSLNRESGYTF
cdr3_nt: TGCGCCAGCAGTTTGAACAGGGAGAGTGGCTACACCTTC

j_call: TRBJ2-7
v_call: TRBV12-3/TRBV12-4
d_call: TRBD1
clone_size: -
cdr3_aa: CASSLYRGAQYF
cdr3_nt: TGTGCCAGCAGTTTATACAGGGGGGCCCAGTACTTC